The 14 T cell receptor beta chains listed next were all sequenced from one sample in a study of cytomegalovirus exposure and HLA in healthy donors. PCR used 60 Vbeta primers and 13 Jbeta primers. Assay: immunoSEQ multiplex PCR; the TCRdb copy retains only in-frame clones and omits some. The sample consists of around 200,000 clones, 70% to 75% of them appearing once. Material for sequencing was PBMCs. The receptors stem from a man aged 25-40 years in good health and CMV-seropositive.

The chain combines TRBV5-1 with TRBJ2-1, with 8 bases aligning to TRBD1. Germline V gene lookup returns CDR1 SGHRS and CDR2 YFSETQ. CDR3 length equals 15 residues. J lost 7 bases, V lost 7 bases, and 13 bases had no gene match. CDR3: CASLGTPGQVNEQFF. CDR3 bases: TGCGCCAGCCTGGGGACCCCGGGACAGGTGAATGAGCAGTTCTTC.

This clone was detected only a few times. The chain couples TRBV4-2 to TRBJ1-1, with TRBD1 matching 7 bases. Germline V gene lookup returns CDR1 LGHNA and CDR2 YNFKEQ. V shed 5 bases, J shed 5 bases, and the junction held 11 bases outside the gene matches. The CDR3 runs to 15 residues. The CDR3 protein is CASSALTGAATEAFF. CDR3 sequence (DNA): TGTGCCAGCAGCGCTCTTACAGGGGCTGCAACTGAAGCTTTCTTT.

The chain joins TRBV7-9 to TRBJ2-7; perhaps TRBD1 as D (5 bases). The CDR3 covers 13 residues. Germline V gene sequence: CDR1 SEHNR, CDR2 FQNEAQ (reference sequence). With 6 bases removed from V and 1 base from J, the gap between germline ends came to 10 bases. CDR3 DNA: TGTGCCAGCAGTCAGACAGCTTCCTACGAGCAGTACTTC. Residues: CASSQTASYEQYF.

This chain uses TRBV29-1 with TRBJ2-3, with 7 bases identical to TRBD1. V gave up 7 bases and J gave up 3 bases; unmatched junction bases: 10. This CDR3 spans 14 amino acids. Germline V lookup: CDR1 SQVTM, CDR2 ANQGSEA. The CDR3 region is CSALKGAATDTQYF. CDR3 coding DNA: TGCAGCGCCCTAAAGGGGGCGGCGACAGATACGCAGTATTTT.

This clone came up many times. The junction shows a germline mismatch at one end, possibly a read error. In nucleotides, the CDR3 is TGCGCCAGCAGCTTGGGGGTACAGGGGGCTAATACACCCCTCCACTTT. Residues: CASSLGVQGANTPLHF. This rearrangement joins TRBV5-1 to TRBJ1-6, with 9 bases fitting TRBD1. The CDR3 consists of 16 residues. CDR1 is SGHRS, CDR2 YFSETQ, per germline. The whole variable domain, remainder taken from reference TRBV5-1 and TRBJ1-6, is KAGVTQTPRYLIKTRGQQVTLSCSPISGHRSVSWYQQTPGQGLQFLFEYFSETQRNKGNFPGRFSGRQFSNSRSEMNVSTLELGDSALYLCASSLGVQGANTPLHFGNGTRLTVT.

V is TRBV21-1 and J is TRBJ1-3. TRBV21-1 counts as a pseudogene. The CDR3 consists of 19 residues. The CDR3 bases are TGTGCCAGCAGCAAGGAGGCAGACCCGTCATCTTACTCTGGAAACACCATATATTTT. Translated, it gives CASSKEADPSSYSGNTIYF.

CDR3 region: CASSLGTGDWDTQYF. CDR3 coding DNA: TGCGCCAGCAGCTTGGGGACAGGGGATTGGGATACGCAGTATTTT. V gene TRBV5-1 combines with J gene TRBJ2-3, with 9 bases that match TRBD1. Germline V gene data show CDR1 as SGHRS and CDR2 as YFSETQ. With 0 bases clipped from V and 6 bases from J, the junction kept 5 bases outside the gene matches. The CDR3 contains 15 residues.

CDR3 DNA: TGTGCCAGTAGTAGGAGGACGCCCGACACTGAAGCTTTCTTT. This sequence encodes CASSRRTPDTEAFF. The genes are TRBV19 and TRBJ1-1; no clear D gene. Germline V gives CDR1 LNHDA, CDR2 SQIVND (reference sequence). The CDR3 sequence is 14 residues long. V dropped 4 bases and J dropped 3 bases, with 12 bases sitting between them.

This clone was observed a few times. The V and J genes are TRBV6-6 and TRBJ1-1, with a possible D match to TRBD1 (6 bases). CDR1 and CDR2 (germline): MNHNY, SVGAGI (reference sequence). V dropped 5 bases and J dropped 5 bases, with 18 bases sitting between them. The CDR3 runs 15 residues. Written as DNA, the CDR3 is TGTGCCAGCAGTCCACCGACAGGCGAGAAGACTGAAGCTTTCTTT. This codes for CASSPPTGEKTEAFF.

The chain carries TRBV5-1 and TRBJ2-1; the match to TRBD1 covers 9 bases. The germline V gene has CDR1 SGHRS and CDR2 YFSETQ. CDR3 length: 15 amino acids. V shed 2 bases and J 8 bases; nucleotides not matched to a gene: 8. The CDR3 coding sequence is TGCGCCAGCAGCTTAACCGGGACAGGGTACGATGAGCAGTTCTTC. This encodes CASSLTGTGYDEQFF.

CDR3 residues: CASSSTPMGQGSNSPLHF. The CDR3 nucleotides read TGTGCCAGCTCTAGTACACCCATGGGACAGGGAAGTAATTCACCCCTCCACTTT. The chain carries TRBV7-8 and TRBJ1-6; 9 bases agree with TRBD1. Germline CDR1 is SGHVS and CDR2 is FQNEAQ. The ends lost 8 bases at V and 6 bases at J; junction bases unmatched: 17. The CDR3 loop spans 18 amino acids.

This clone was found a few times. This CDR3 reads CASSAGQALNTEAFF. The CDR3 DNA reads as TGTGCCAGCAGCGCAGGACAGGCGTTGAACACTGAAGCTTTCTTT. The chain carries TRBV2 and TRBJ1-1; 7 bases align to TRBD1. This CDR3 contains 15 residues. Per germline, CDR1 SNHLY and CDR2 FYNNEI. V lost 6 bases and J lost 0; bases outside the gene matches: 7.

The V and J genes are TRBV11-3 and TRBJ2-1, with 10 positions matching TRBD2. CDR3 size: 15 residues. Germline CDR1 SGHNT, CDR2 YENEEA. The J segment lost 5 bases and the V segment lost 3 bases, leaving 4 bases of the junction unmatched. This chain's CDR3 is CASSLGTSANNEQFF. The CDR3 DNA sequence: TGTGCCAGCAGCTTGGGGACTAGCGCTAACAATGAGCAGTTCTTC.

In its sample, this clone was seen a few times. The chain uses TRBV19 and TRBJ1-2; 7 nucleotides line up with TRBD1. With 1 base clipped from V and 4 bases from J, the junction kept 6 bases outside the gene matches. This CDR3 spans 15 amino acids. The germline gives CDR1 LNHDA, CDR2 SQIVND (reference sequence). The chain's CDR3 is CASSIGRGGGYGYTF. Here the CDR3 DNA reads TGTGCCAGTAGTATAGGCCGAGGGGGCGGCTATGGCTACACCTTC.